This T cell receptor (beta chain) was sequenced in a study of post-analysis software for immune sequencing data. Study-level background: Several disease courses (relapsing-remitting, secondary progressive and progressive-relapsing) of multiple sclerosis were included. Notes on the study in general: F measure showed strong co-clustering of same-batch samples. Roughly 5 TRBV segments (TRBV5-6, TRBV5-1 and TRBV20-1 among them) occurred more frequently in patients than in controls. In multiple sclerosis, normalized Chao1 diversity was significantly below that of controls.

This clonotype was observed many times. Its antigen is still unknown. Included in the TCR beta cDNA libraries were unique molecular identifiers. Approximately 0.5 million cDNA molecules were recovered from an input of 1 to 10 million T cells. TCRdb re-called the PCR reads through MiXCR, storing one row per CDR3 protein. The sample records hundreds of thousands of distinct CDR3 sequences, 44% being singletons. CDR1 and CDR2 from the germline V gene are SGHVS and FNYEAQ. V lost 2 bases and J lost 0, with 7 bases in between. This CDR3 comprises 15 residues. Sample: blood. V gene TRBV7-6 combines with J gene TRBJ1-4; D possibly corresponds to TRBD1 (5 bases). The TCR sequence derives from a girl between 5 and 17 years old with multiple sclerosis. The CDR3 nucleotides read TGTGCCAGCAGCTTAACGGGGGCAACTAATGAAAAACTGTTTTTT. Translation: CASSLTGATNEKLFF.